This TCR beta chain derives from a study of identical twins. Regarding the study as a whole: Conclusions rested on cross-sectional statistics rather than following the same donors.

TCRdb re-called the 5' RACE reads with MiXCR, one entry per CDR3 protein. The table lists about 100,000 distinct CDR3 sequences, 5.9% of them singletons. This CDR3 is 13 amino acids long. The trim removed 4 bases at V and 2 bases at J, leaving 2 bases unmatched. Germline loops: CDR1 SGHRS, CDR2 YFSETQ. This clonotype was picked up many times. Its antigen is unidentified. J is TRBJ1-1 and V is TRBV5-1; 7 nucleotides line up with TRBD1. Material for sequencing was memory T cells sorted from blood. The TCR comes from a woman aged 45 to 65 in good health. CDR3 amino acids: CASSRTGNTEAFF. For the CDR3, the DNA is TGCGCCAGCAGCCGGACAGGAAACACTGAAGCTTTCTTT.